A selection of T cell receptor beta chains follows, all from one sample in a study of Graves' ophthalmopathy and Graves' hyperthyroidism. TCRdb processed the multiplex PCR reads anew with MiXCR; each CDR3 protein has one entry. The top ten hold around 3.3% of the sample, which has around 660,000 distinct CDR3 sequences, over 40% seen once. Sequenced sample: peripheral blood. The receptors here all came from an adult man with Graves' ophthalmopathy. Both conserved end residues are part of each CDR3. The order of the fields is V gene, clone size, D gene, J gene, CDR3 protein, CDR3 DNA. The D gene is left open where the match is weak. Rows may omit the clone size; those that give it use once, few, many or a size class.

>TRBV7-9|NA|TRBD2|TRBJ2-5
CASGRGDQETQYF
TGTGCCAGCGGACGGGGGGACCAAGAGACCCAGTACTTC
>TRBV4-1|NA|NA|TRBJ1-2
CASRGPGRGYGYTF
TGCGCCAGCAGGGGCCCCGGGCGTGGCTATGGCTACACCTTC
>TRBV12-3/TRBV12-4|many|TRBD1|TRBJ1-5
CASSRQGAAQPQHF
TGTGCCAGCAGTCGACAGGGGGCGGCTCAGCCCCAGCATTTT
>TRBV12-3/TRBV12-4|many|NA|TRBJ2-7
CASSLTYGGPGEQYF
TGTGCCAGCAGCTTAACCTATGGGGGCCCGGGGGAGCAGTACTTC
>TRBV7-8|many|TRBD1|TRBJ1-2
CASSLTGGGYTF
TGTGCCAGCAGCTTAACAGGGGGCGGCTACACCTTC
>TRBV7-3|NA|NA|TRBJ2-6
CASSLGQQGLTGANVLAF
TGTGCCAGCAGCTTAGGGCAGCAGGGGCTAACTGGGGCCAACGTCCTGGCTTTC
>TRBV15|NA|TRBD2|TRBJ2-5
CATSSEVVAGGQETQYF
TGTGCCACCAGCAGTGAGGTGGTAGCGGGGGGGCAAGAGACCCAGTACTTC
>TRBV19|NA|NA|TRBJ1-4
CASSEGTDVNEKLFF
TGTGCCAGTAGTGAGGGGACCGACGTTAATGAAAAACTGTTTTTT
>TRBV29-1|NA|TRBD1|TRBJ1-2
CSVGVDRASGNTF
TGCAGCGTTGGGGTTGACAGGGCCTCTGGAAACACCTTC
>TRBV7-3|few|TRBD1|TRBJ2-2
CASTQRGTGVSPGELFF
TGTGCCAGCACCCAGAGGGGGACAGGGGTCTCTCCCGGGGAGCTGTTTTTT
>TRBV7-8|many|NA|TRBJ1-2
CASSLARLAENYGYTF
TGTGCCAGCAGCTTAGCCCGTTTGGCGGAAAACTATGGCTACACCTTC
>TRBV27|NA|TRBD1|TRBJ1-2
CASSLDRGSYYGYTF
TGTGCCAGCAGTTTAGACAGGGGCTCTTATTATGGCTACACCTTC
>TRBV10-3|NA|NA|TRBJ2-7
CAISETGNTYEQYF
TGTGCCATCAGTGAGACAGGGAATACCTACGAGCAGTACTTC
>TRBV19|many|NA|TRBJ1-1
CASSSAPGRKAFF
TGTGCCAGTAGTTCCGCCCCGGGACGTAAAGCTTTCTTT
>TRBV7-6|NA|NA|TRBJ1-1
CASSLGQHALDTEAFF
TGTGCCAGCAGCTTAGGACAGCATGCACTTGACACTGAAGCTTTCTTT
>TRBV6-1|many|NA|TRBJ1-5
CASSEMGVSNQPQHF
TGTGCCAGCAGTGAAATGGGTGTTAGCAATCAGCCCCAGCATTTT
>TRBV2|many|NA|TRBJ2-7
CASRNSTASYEQYF
TGTGCCAGCAGAAACTCGACTGCCTCCTACGAGCAGTACTTC
>TRBV4-1|NA|TRBD1|TRBJ2-6
CASSQGQGAWGANVLTF
TGCGCCAGCAGCCAAGGACAGGGGGCATGGGGGGCCAACGTCCTGACTTTC